Detailed here is one T cell receptor beta chain. This clonotype was seen many times. Its binding antigen is unknown. Base quality data are lacking; no much larger clone is found one base away. CDR1 and CDR2 are drawn from the germline V gene: SGHAT, FQNNGV. There are 16 amino acids in the CDR3, from cysteine to phenylalanine inclusive. Only CDR3 DNA remains: 48 bases, in frame from the first base. The junction shows trimming of 3 bases on V and 3 bases on J, and the gene matches do not reach 8 bases of it. The data were obtained in a study of regulatory T cells in long-lasting Graves disease (dated by TCRdb to the early 2020s). Regarding the complete study: Newly diagnosed Graves' disease patients had taken antithyroid drugs for less than 3 months. A total of roughly 35 samples underwent TCR sequencing, from about 13 patients with persistent Graves' disease and around 20 patients with newly diagnosed Graves' disease. Patients with persistent Graves' disease were compared with patients with newly diagnosed Graves' disease using TCR sequencing and RNA sequencing of peripheral blood. The study took place in China and was registered as a clinical trial. Summary of the overall study and its limitations: Only the TCR beta chain was sequenced and analyzed. The authors acknowledged the small sample size as a limitation that may reduce accuracy. More public clonotypes were shared among persistent patients (roughly 2,900) than among newly diagnosed patients (roughly 1,000). TRBV28, TRBJ1-2 and TRBJ2-5 were preferentially used in persistent disease, while TRBV20-1 and TRBJ2-1 were favored in newly diagnosed disease. Compared with newly diagnosed patients, persistent Graves' disease patients had lower TCR Shannon entropy and fewer highly expanded clones, which suggests clonal expansion. The study examined only peripheral blood because the primary lesion, thyroid tissue, could not be accessed.

The label giving this sample's time point can be read as: newly diagnosed GD, antithyroid drugs for less than 3 months. For both TCR sequencing and RNA sequencing, RNA was extracted from PBMCs using TRIzol. The diagnosis of Graves' disease followed American Thyroid Association guidelines. Patients for the study were recruited at an endocrinology department in Xi'an, China. From each patient, around 9 milliliters of peripheral blood was collected into an EDTA anticoagulant tube. Ficoll Paque Plus density gradient separation was used to isolate PBMCs, and no additional T cell sorting was done. An Agilent 2100 Bioanalyzer and agarose gel were used to assess RNA quality, and a NanoDrop 2000 was used to measure RNA concentration. Receptor amplification or capture employed multiplex PCR. The sample was run on an Illumina HiSeq 4000. iRepertoire HTBI primers and Arm-PCR amplification of CDR3 regions were used to construct TCR beta libraries. Before sequencing, the PCR products went through gel purification. Per the original workflow: Gene usage analysis of CDR3 amino acid clonotypes relied on the approximately 60 TRBV and 15 or so TRBJ segments identified across samples. COPE and FqMerger were used to merge the filtered high-quality paired reads into contigs. BLAST was used to align contigs to IMGT TRBV, TRBD and TRBJ reference genes, with CDR3 defined following IMGT. Any clonotype with a frequency above 0.1% was counted as a highly expanded clone. Shannon entropy was used to measure repertoire diversity, and the Gini coefficient was used to measure V-J evenness. Clonotypes shared by more than one individual were considered public. TCRdb redid the processing of the public reads, applying fastp at Q25 and MiXCR, and retained in-frame beta chains. Every CDR3 protein is listed once, alongside the most common genes and DNA of its rows. TCRdb's processing, not the study's, gives the V and J calls here. Present in this sample are more than 400,000 distinct CDR3 sequences, 15% to 20% of which were seen just once. The ten most abundant clones make up 12% of the sample.

The same sample was also used in a study of T cells in Graves' hyperthyroidism and ophthalmopathy. The second paper further reports: A patient counted as having stable Graves' hyperthyroidism if no progression to ophthalmopathy occurred over 18 months of follow-up. Hyperthyroidism patients were newly diagnosed, had a disease duration of under 2 months, and were aged 18 to 65 years. The study excluded patients with uncontrolled infections, other autoimmune diseases, pregnancy or lactation. Diagnoses were established on the basis of clinical symptoms, serum thyroxine and TRAb, thyroid ultrasound, and orbital computed tomography. The TCR CDR3 was subjected to a first round of RT-PCR using the HTBI primer set and the Qiagen OneStep RT-PCR kit. Most expanded thyroid clonotypes (frequency above 0.001) were also detected in blood, a finding suggesting that blood repertoires may reflect thyroid immune responses. A 13 V-J signature model separated ophthalmopathy from stable hyperthyroidism, with around 91% sensitivity and about 81% specificity in cross-validation and 80%/75% in testing. In validation, the model predicted progression to ophthalmopathy a median of roughly 6.5 months before onset, with about 67% sensitivity and just under 75% specificity. A discovery cohort of about 96 patients, roughly 45 with Graves' ophthalmopathy and 57 with stable Graves' hyperthyroidism, was used to find distinguishing TCR V-J signatures. Prospective prediction of ophthalmopathy was tested in an independent validation cohort of 18 to 20 hyperthyroidism patients and 15 to 17 patients who later progressed to ophthalmopathy. The 100 discovery patients were divided at random into training and test sets in a 7:3 ratio. In addition, the study compared T-cell repertoires in thyroid tissue and in blood from roughly 6 Graves' hyperthyroidism patients. Following sampling, methimazole starting at 30 mg daily was given to hyperthyroidism patients, and high-dose intravenous methylprednisolone was given to ophthalmopathy patients. Libraries were constructed in a second round of multiplex PCR, after which size selection and purification were carried out. Paired-end sequencing of the libraries was performed with 100 bp reads on an Illumina HiSeq2000. SOAPnuke was used to process the raw data, with reads discarded if the reads contained adapters or uncalled bases, had a mean Phred below 15, or lacked an exact constant-primer or identifier match. High-quality paired reads were merged with COPE v1.2.5, and unique nucleotide sequences were defined as clonotypes. Clonotypes were aligned to IMGT TRBV, TRBD and TRBJ reference segments using MiTCR v1.1. Analysis was restricted to V-J combinations with a frequency above 0.0001, which covered 99% to 99.2% of repertoires. A TCS score was defined as the ratio of F50 (clonal expansion) to E x V (chaos), with BLOSUM62-based TCRdist applied between CDR3 peptides within each V-J. Welch's t-statistics and random forest reduced approximately 520 V-J features to 13, which were used in a naive Bayes classifier (R e1071). No statistical method was used to set the sample size in advance, and investigators knew the group allocation. According to the paper, TCR Vbeta CDR3 sequencing was carried out on about 140 peripheral blood samples, which came from 40 to 45 ophthalmopathy, 75 or so hyperthyroidism and some 17 progressor patients.

This receptor chain uses TRBV11-2 and TRBJ2-5; the central 9 bases match TRBD1. The sequences come from peripheral blood mononuclear cells (PBMCs), collected at new diagnosis, from a patient treated with antithyroid drugs. The source is a man in his forties with Graves disease. Donor details come from another sample of the same person, matched by shared clones. The sequence in DNA is TGTGCCAGCAGCTTCCAGGACAGGGGCATTAAAGAGACCCAGTACTTC. This yields the protein CASSFQDRGIKETQYF.